This T cell receptor beta chain was found in a study of T cell repertoires in cytomegalovirus infection. Study as a whole: Selected CMV epitopes included recently identified HLA-C-restricted ones as well as well-studied HLA-B-restricted ones. Matching HLA type and CMV infection were both indicated by public TCR beta signatures. Study-level points and caveats: There were carriers of CMV plus the relevant HLA, and cumulative public TCR beta family frequency identified them. HLA-C-restricted CMV-specific TCR beta clonotypes prevailed in the ex vivo response.

V was cut by 4 bases and J by 1 base, with 10 bases left in between. The CDR3 totals 14 residues. Germline V gene data show CDR1 as LNHDA and CDR2 as SQIVND (reference sequence). This clonotype was detected a few times. Its antigen is still unknown. MiXCR was run by TCRdb on the reads, yielding one entry per CDR3 protein. The sample yields around 800,000 distinct CDR3 sequences, 32% seen once. The source material was cultured CD8+ T cells from PBMCs, sampled from culture after CMV antigen stimulation. The V call is TRBV19, the J call TRBJ2-5; tentatively, D is TRBD1 (6 bases). The TCR comes from a human donor in good health (CMV status not recorded). Some clones in this sample may be carry-over from other donors' samples. The DNA of the CDR3 is TGTGCCAGTAGTACCTTAGGGGGCCAAGAGACCCAGTACTTC. Translating it yields CASSTLGGQETQYF.